The 19 T cell receptor beta chains below were found in one sample sequenced in a study of T cells in Graves' hyperthyroidism and ophthalmopathy. Amplified TCR beta CDR3 regions came from RNA transcripts. Carried out on the TCR CDR3, a first-round RT-PCR used the HTBI primer set. TCRdb reprocessed the multiplex PCR reads via MiXCR and lists one record per CDR3 protein. The sample gives about 540,000 distinct CDR3 sequences, about 45% of which show up once; approximately 7.5% is in the top ten. The material sequenced was peripheral blood or thyroid tissue (not recorded which). The receptors derive from a woman aged 18-29 years with Graves' hyperthyroidism.

V usage is TRBV20-1 and J usage is TRBJ2-2; D is undetermined. Germline CDR1 is DFQATT and CDR2 is SNEGSKA (reference sequence). V lost 5 bases, J lost 6 bases, and 4 bases lay in between. CDR3 length: 10 residues. The CDR3 protein is CSAGAGELFF. CDR3 sequence (DNA): TGCAGTGCTGGCGCCGGGGAGCTGTTTTTT.

This clonotype was found many times. The genes are TRBV7-2 and TRBJ2-5; the D is unclear. The CDR3 extends over 13 amino acids. Germline CDR1 and CDR2: SGHTA and FQGNSA. Trimming removed 7 bases at V and 2 bases at J, with 11 bases between. CDR3 sequence reads: CASKFQLQETQYF. The CDR3 DNA is TGTGCCAGCAAGTTCCAGTTACAAGAGACCCAGTACTTC.

This clonotype was counted between two and nine times. The gene calls are TRBV18 and TRBJ1-3; D is ambiguous. The CDR3 covers 15 residues. The V and J ends lost 3 bases and 0 bases respectively, with 9 bases between them. The germline V gene has CDR1 KGHSH and CDR2 LQKENI. The CDR3 DNA follows: TGTGCCAGCTCACCGTTTAAGAGCTCTGGAAACACCATATATTTT. Protein: CASSPFKSSGNTIYF.

Note on this clonotype: This may stem from a read error, because a much larger clone lies one nucleotide away. The chain couples TRBV6-5 to TRBJ2-7; 14 bases fit TRBD2. This CDR3 spans 19 amino acids. Germline lookup yields CDR1 MNHEY and CDR2 SVGAGI. V was pared by 6 bases and J by 2 bases, with 15 bases of the junction left unmatched. In DNA, the CDR3 is TGTGCCAGCAGCTTGATCCCGGGACTAGCGGGAGAGAATCCCTACGAGCAGTACTTC. As protein: CASSLIPGLAGENPYEQYF.

The gene calls are TRBV7-2 and TRBJ2-1; D might be TRBD2 (5 bases). V lost 2 bases to trimming and J lost 8 bases, with 10 bases between them. Germline assignment: CDR1 SGHTA and CDR2 FQGNSA. This CDR3 is 13 amino acids long. The CDR3 protein is CASSLSGIDEQFF. CDR3 bases: TGTGCCAGCAGCTTATCGGGAATCGATGAGCAGTTCTTC.

Comment on this clonotype: At one of its ends the junction is not consistent with the germline gene, which may arise from a read error. The chain is built from TRBV27 and TRBJ2-2; TRBD2 is a possible D gene (5 bases). The CDR3 is made up of 12 amino acids. Looked up from germline, CDR1 is MNHEY and CDR2 is SMNVEV (reference sequence). CDR3 sequence reads: CASSHNTGKLFF. CDR3 bases: TGTGCCAGCAGTCACAACACCGGGAAGCTGTTTTTT.

V is TRBV7-2 and J is TRBJ2-7; D is ambiguous. V was trimmed by 2 bases and J by 0 bases, leaving 17 bases between them. Germline V lookup: CDR1 SGHTA, CDR2 FQGNSA. This CDR3 is 17 amino acids long. CDR3 sequence reads: CASSLSVPGYSSYEQYF. The CDR3 DNA sequence: TGTGCCAGCAGCTTATCGGTGCCCGGCTACAGCTCCTACGAGCAGTACTTC.

This clonotype was observed a handful of times. The chain employs TRBV7-8 and TRBJ2-3; D gene unclear. CDR3 length: 17 residues. Trimming removed 3 bases from V and 1 base from J, with 17 bases in between. CDR1 is SGHVS, CDR2 FQNEAQ, per germline. CDR3 protein: CASSLLRPWIGTDTQYF. Written as DNA, the CDR3 is TGTGCCAGCAGCTTGCTCCGACCGTGGATCGGCACAGATACGCAGTATTTT. The entire variable domain, with the rest obtained from reference TRBV7-8 and TRBJ2-3, is as follows: GAGVSQSPRYKVAKRGQDVALRCDPISGHVSLFWYQQALGQGPEFLTYFQNEAQLDKSGLPSDRFFAERPEGSVSTLKIQRTQQEDSAVYLCASSLLRPWIGTDTQYFGPGTRLTVL.

Many counts were recorded for this clonotype. This chain links TRBV7-9 with TRBJ2-7, with a weak D call TRBD2 (5 bases). Trimming stripped 5 bases from V and 0 bases from J, with 17 bases between. Germline lookup yields CDR1 SEHNR and CDR2 FQNEAQ (reference sequence). This CDR3 has 16 residues. The CDR3 DNA sequence: TGTGCCAGCAGCGAGAATAGGGCGGGTAGCTCCTACGAGCAGTACTTC. Translated, it gives CASSENRAGSSYEQYF.

In this sample, this clonotype turned up once. The chain combines TRBV25-1 with TRBJ2-5, with D perhaps matching TRBD2 (5 bases). Germline V lookup: CDR1 MGHDK, CDR2 SYGVNS. The CDR3 is 13 amino acids. The germline V and J ends were trimmed by 7 bases and 3 bases, with 12 bases remaining between them. CDR3 coding DNA: TGTGCCAGCACCGAGTGGGGAGAAGAGACCCAGTACTTC. Amino acids: CASTEWGEETQYF.

This clonotype was observed many times. The CDR3 sequence is CASSDASGRDTQYF. CDR3 nucleotide sequence: TGTGCCAGCAGTGATGCTAGCGGGAGAGATACGCAGTATTTT. This chain joins TRBV2 and TRBJ2-3; 10 nucleotides align to TRBD2. This CDR3 region has 14 residues. After removal of 3 bases from V and 5 bases from J, the junction contained 2 bases not matched to a gene. Germline V gene lookup returns CDR1 SNHLY and CDR2 FYNNEI.

This sequence joins TRBV5-1 and TRBJ1-4; 8 bases are a match to TRBD1. The end of the DNA is better explained by TRBJ2-3, so the J call may be wrong. In germline, CDR1 is SGHRS, CDR2 YFSETQ. The CDR3 consists of 14 residues. The CDR3 reads CASSKTGDTDTQYF. CDR3 nucleotides: TGCGCCAGCAGCAAGACAGGGGACACAGATACGCAGTATTTT.

The J gene is TRBJ1-2, the V gene TRBV29-1; perhaps TRBD1 as D (6 bases). Germline CDR1 and CDR2: SQVTM and ANQGSEA. The CDR3 covers 11 residues. CDR3 nucleotide sequence: TGCAGTTTAGGACAGCTCTATGGCTACACCTTC. It yields the protein CSLGQLYGYTF.

The chain employs TRBV6-5 and TRBJ1-1, with TRBD1 identical over 9 bases. This CDR3 spans 15 amino acids. V shed 10 bases and J 5 bases; nucleotides not matched to a gene: 14. Per germline, CDR1 MNHEY and CDR2 SVGAGI. CDR3 in DNA: TGTGCCACCCACCCCGGGACAGGGTTTGGGACTGAAGCTTTCTTT. It codes for CATHPGTGFGTEAFF.

This clonotype has ten or more counts. The chain joins TRBV3-1 to TRBJ1-2; the D is unclear. The CDR3 contains 13 residues. Trimming pared 0 bases from V and 4 bases from J, leaving 6 bases between. Looked up from germline, CDR1 is LGHDT and CDR2 is YNNKEL (reference sequence). CDR3: CASSQEEGYGYTF. The CDR3 DNA reads TGTGCCAGCAGCCAAGAGGAGGGCTATGGCTACACCTTC. Full variable domain (rest looked up from reference TRBV3-1 and TRBJ1-2): DTAVSQTPKYLVTQMGNDKSIKCEQNLGHDTMYWYKQDSKKFLKIMFSYNNKELIINETVPNRFSPKSPDKAHLNLHINSLELGDSAVYFCASSQEEGYGYTFGSGTRLTVV.

This chain connects TRBV4-2 to TRBJ1-2, with D hard to call. The CDR3 is 15 residues long. The V gene lost 1 base and the J gene lost 4 bases, with 13 bases spanning the gap. CDR1 LGHNA and CDR2 YNFKEQ come from the germline V gene. Here the CDR3 reads CASSQASGVGYGYTF. The CDR3 DNA is TGTGCCAGCAGCCAAGCTAGCGGGGTGGGCTATGGCTACACCTTC.

This sequence joins TRBV7-9 and TRBJ1-4; a weak D match, TRBD1 (6 bases). Near its end, the DNA agrees better with TRBJ2-2, so the J call may be wrong. CDR1 and CDR2 from the germline V gene are SEHNR and FQNEAQ (reference sequence). CDR3 length equals 15 residues. The CDR3 DNA reads TGTGCCAGCAGCGGCAGGACAGATAACACCGGGGAGCTGTTTTTT. This codes for CASSGRTDNTGELFF.

The chain carries TRBV6-6 and TRBJ1-3; D is possibly TRBD1 (6 bases). The CDR3 runs 18 residues. Germline V gives CDR1 MNHNY, CDR2 SVGAGI (reference sequence). The CDR3 coding sequence is TGTGCTAGCTTCCCAGCGGCAGGGGATGTTGACTCTGGAAACACCATATATTTT. Residues: CASFPAAGDVDSGNTIYF.

The chain recombines TRBV7-9 with TRBJ2-3; 7 bases map to TRBD2. V shed 5 bases and J 0 bases; nucleotides not matched to a gene: 11. The CDR3 is made up of 17 amino acids. The germline V gene has CDR1 SEHNR and CDR2 FQNEAQ (reference sequence). The CDR3 sequence: CASSPQKEGGSTDTQYF. CDR3 sequence (DNA): TGTGCCAGCAGCCCCCAGAAAGAGGGAGGGAGCACAGATACGCAGTATTTT.